A single sample is the source of the 21 T cell receptor beta chains below, sequenced in a study of blood T cells in healthy people across ages. Together with a sample-barcoded 5' primer, a J-beta primer mix was included in a second PCR lasting about 6 to 12 cycles. Via MiXCR, TCRdb re-called the 5' RACE reads, giving one row per CDR3 protein. The profile shows roughly 900,000 distinct CDR3 sequences, about 30% of them singletons. The sample comprised blood. The receptors here all came from a woman of 80 years or more in good health.

This clonotype has a count of ten or more. This chain links TRBV6-5 with TRBJ2-3; D not certain. Trimming removed 0 bases from V and 0 bases from J, with 7 bases in between. CDR1 and CDR2 from the germline V gene are MNHEY and SVGAGI. The CDR3 spans 15 residues. CDR3 in DNA: TGTGCCAGCAGTTACTCGTTAACTAGCACAGATACGCAGTATTTT. Translation gives CASSYSLTSTDTQYF.

This clonotype occurred once. The chain recombines TRBV11-2 with TRBJ2-2, with TRBD1 as a possible D gene (5 bases). V shed 1 base and J shed 6 bases, with 18 bases lying between them. The CDR3 extends over 17 amino acids. Germline V gene lookup returns CDR1 SGHAT and CDR2 FQNNGV. The DNA of the CDR3 is TGTGCCAGCAGCTTAGCAGTTCTCAGGGTCATCGCCGGGGAGCTGTTTTTT. Residues: CASSLAVLRVIAGELFF.

Concerning this clonotype: A much larger clone sits a single nucleotide away, making a read error possible. This chain uses TRBV7-9 with TRBJ2-1; TRBD1 is a possible D gene (6 bases). TRBJ2-7 explains the end of the DNA better; the J call may be wrong. Germline-derived CDR1 and CDR2 are SEHNR and FQNEAQ (reference sequence). This CDR3 spans 15 amino acids. Here the CDR3 DNA reads TGTGCCAGCAGTCCGGGACATCTCTCCTACAATGAGCAGTACTTC. It yields the protein CASSPGHLSYNEQYF.

On this clonotype itself: With a much larger clone just one base away, this may be a read error. J is TRBJ2-1 and V is TRBV20-1; weak D call: TRBD1 (6 bases). CDR1 DFQATT and CDR2 SNEGSKA come from the germline V gene (reference sequence). CDR3 length: 15 residues. The CDR3 spells CSAPQGQSSHNEQFF. In DNA form, the CDR3 reads TGCAGTGCTCCCCAGGGACAAAGCTCCCACAATGAGCAGTTCTTC.

Only a few counts were recorded for this clonotype. The chain combines TRBV21-1 with TRBJ1-1; TRBD1 is taken as the D call from the table, unchecked against the DNA. TRBV21-1 is an annotated pseudogene. This CDR3 comprises 14 residues. CDR3 DNA: TGTGCCAGCAGCAACTCTCAGGGGGCCCCTGAAGCTTTCTTT. It yields the protein CASSNSQGAPEAFF.

In this sample, this clonotype turned up a few times. The chain links TRBV20-1 to TRBJ2-2; 8 nucleotides align to TRBD1. From germline, CDR1 is DFQATT and CDR2 SNEGSKA (reference sequence). The V segment lost 0 bases and the J segment 1 base; nucleotides outside the gene matches: 1. The CDR3 contains 15 residues. CDR3 sequence (DNA): TGCAGTGCTAGAGAGGACAGGGTGAACACCGGGGAGCTGTTTTTT. Residues: CSAREDRVNTGELFF.

V gene TRBV7-9 combines with J gene TRBJ2-3, with 9 bases matching TRBD1. This CDR3 spans 17 amino acids. V shed 3 bases and J 5 bases; nucleotides not matched to a gene: 12. CDR1 is SEHNR and CDR2 is FQNEAQ in the germline V gene (reference sequence). The CDR3 reads CASSFQTGGPFRDTQYF. The CDR3 DNA reads as TGTGCCAGCAGCTTCCAAACAGGGGGCCCTTTCAGAGATACGCAGTATTTT.

The rearrangement uses TRBV7-3 and TRBJ2-7, with D maybe TRBD2 (5 bases). The CDR3 is 18 residues long. The V and J ends lost 3 bases and 2 bases respectively, with 23 bases between them. Germline assignment: CDR1 SGHTA and CDR2 FQGTGA. CDR3 coding DNA: TGTGCCAGCAGCTTGGGCTGGGAATACACGATCGGGACCTACGAGCAGTACTTC. It is translated as CASSLGWEYTIGTYEQYF. Based on the CDR3 plus reference TRBV7-3 and TRBJ2-7, the full variable domain is GAGVSQTPSNKVTEKGKYVELRCDPISGHTALYWYRQSLGQGPEFLIYFQGTGAADDSGLPNDRFFAVRPEGSVSTLKIQRTERGDSAVYLCASSLGWEYTIGTYEQYFGPGTRLTVT.

V and J are TRBV6-1 and TRBJ1-5; the D is unclear. Trimming stripped 3 bases from V and 11 bases from J, with 11 bases between. The CDR3 is 12 residues long. CDR1 MNHNS and CDR2 SASEGT come from the germline V gene. In nucleotides, the CDR3 is TGTGCCAGCAGTGACCTGGTAAGGGCCCAGCATTTT. Encoded protein: CASSDLVRAQHF.

DNA of the CDR3: TGTGCCAGCAGCTTAAGACAGGGTTCTGGAAACACCATATATTTT. It specifies CASSLRQGSGNTIYF. V and J are TRBV7-2 and TRBJ1-3; 7 nucleotides line up with TRBD1. Germline V lookup: CDR1 SGHTA, CDR2 FQGNSA. The CDR3 is 15 amino acids. V trimming: 2 bases; J trimming: 1 base; junction bases outside the gene matches: 2.

CDR3 loop: CQEEYSTDTQYF. CDR3 DNA: TGTCAGGAGGAGTATAGCACAGATACGCAGTATTTT. The chain carries TRBV7-8 and TRBJ2-3; possibly TRBD2 for D (5 bases). Germline lookup yields CDR1 SGHVS and CDR2 FQNEAQ. CDR3 length: 12 amino acids.

The V and J genes are TRBV2 and TRBJ2-7, with TRBD1 matching over 10 bases. With 5 bases clipped from V and 7 bases from J, the junction kept 11 bases outside the gene matches. The CDR3 is 15 residues long. The germline CDR1 and CDR2 sequences are SNHLY and FYNNEI. CDR3 amino acids: CASSRDRGDFNEQYF. In DNA form, the CDR3 reads TGTGCCAGCAGTAGGGACAGGGGCGACTTCAATGAGCAGTACTTC. The whole variable domain, filled in from reference TRBV2 and TRBJ2-7, reads EPEVTQTPSHQVTQMGQEVILRCVPISNHLYFYWYRQILGQKVEFLVSFYNNEISEKSEIFDDQFSVERPDGSNFTLKIRSTKLEDSAMYFCASSRDRGDFNEQYFGPGTRLTVT.

The rearrangement joins TRBV6-1 to TRBJ1-4, with TRBD1 identical over 10 bases. J lost 8 bases, V lost 6 bases, and 9 bases had no gene match. Germline V gene sequence: CDR1 MNHNS, CDR2 SASEGT. The CDR3 extends over 15 amino acids. The CDR3 protein is CASSWAGTGEEKLFF. CDR3 DNA sequence: TGTGCCAGCAGCTGGGCCGGGACAGGGGAGGAAAAACTGTTTTTT.

The chain links TRBV5-6 to TRBJ1-5, with D tentatively TRBD1 (6 bases). Germline CDR1 reads SGHDT; CDR2 reads YYEEEE. Trimming cost V 2 bases and J 3 bases, with 9 bases left between them. This CDR3 is built from 14 residues. The CDR3 here is CASSFRQVNQPQHF. CDR3 sequence (DNA): TGTGCCAGCAGCTTCAGACAGGTCAATCAGCCCCAGCATTTT. The full variable domain, with the rest looked up from reference TRBV5-6 and TRBJ1-5, is DAGVTQSPTHLIKTRGQQVTLRCSPKSGHDTVSWYQQALGQGPQFIFQYYEEEERQRGNFPDRFSGHQFPNYSSELNVNALLLGDSALYLCASSFRQVNQPQHFGDGTRLSIL.

The chain uses TRBV12-3 or TRBV12-4 and TRBJ1-3, with TRBD1 identical over 7 bases. V gave up 4 bases and J gave up 10 bases; unmatched junction bases: 7. This CDR3 is built from 13 residues. CDR3 nucleotide sequence: TGTGCCAGCAGTTCCGGACAGGCGAGAACCATATATTTT. Translated: CASSSGQARTIYF.

This clonotype showed up many times. This chain links TRBV5-1 with TRBJ2-5; 9 bases are shared with TRBD2. Trimming took 0 bases from V and 5 from J; bases not matched to a gene: 5. This CDR3 contains 15 residues. The V gene's germline CDR1 is SGHRS and CDR2 YFSETQ. The CDR3 DNA is TGCGCCAGCAGCTTGGTTTCTAGCGGGGTGGAGACCCAGTACTTC. Amino acids: CASSLVSSGVETQYF.

This clonotype showed up many times. J is TRBJ2-1 and V is TRBV7-8, with 7 bases matching TRBD1. V was clipped by 10 bases and J by 0 bases; unmatched bases: 15. The CDR3 loop spans 17 amino acids. Germline V CDR1 and CDR2: SGHVS, FQNEAQ. The CDR3 DNA sequence: TGTGCCACCTCTAAACAGGGGCTTACCGTCTCCTACAATGAGCAGTTCTTC. Encoded protein: CATSKQGLTVSYNEQFF.

The sample holds many counts of this clonotype. In DNA, the CDR3 is TGCAGTGCCCAGAAGGTGGGGACTAGCGGTTATGAGCAGTTCTTC. Its protein product is CSAQKVGTSGYEQFF. This sequence joins TRBV20-1 and TRBJ2-1, with 11 bases fitting TRBD2. The CDR3 totals 15 residues. The V gene's germline CDR1 is DFQATT and CDR2 SNEGSKA (reference sequence). V gave up 6 bases and J gave up 8 bases; unmatched junction bases: 12.

Regarding this clonotype: A much larger clone is a single base away; this may be a read error. The chain has TRBV6-7 and TRBJ2-7; TRBD1 or TRBD2 may be the D gene (5 bases each). TRBV6-7 is an ORF, and what it does is uncertain. The CDR3 covers 14 residues. Trimming left V 6 bases short and J 9 bases short, with 21 bases between. The CDR3 spells CASRPGTPKCVQYF. The CDR3 DNA follows: TGTGCCAGCAGACCCGGGACGCCTAAGTGCGTGCAGTACTTC.

Only a few counts were recorded for this clonotype. The V and J genes are TRBV7-2 and TRBJ1-1; TRBD1 aligns across 10 bases. CDR1 and CDR2 (germline): SGHTA, FQGNSA. V lost 4 bases, J lost 2 bases, and 10 bases stayed unmatched. The CDR3 is made up of 17 amino acids. This CDR3 reads CASSYGTGATINTEAFF. CDR3 nucleotides: TGTGCCAGCAGCTACGGGACAGGGGCTACGATTAACACTGAAGCTTTCTTT.

This clonotype turned up a few times. The rearrangement uses TRBV25-1 and TRBJ2-7; D remains unclear. Matching the DNA end better, TRBJ2-5 makes the J call doubtful. The CDR3 covers 14 residues. CDR1 MGHDK and CDR2 SYGVNS come from the germline V gene. The DNA for the CDR3 is TGTGCCAGCAGTGTAAACTCGGGCCTGGAGACCCAGTACTTC. As protein: CASSVNSGLETQYF.